This T cell receptor beta chain was obtained from a study of early T cells in non-severe SARS-CoV-2 infection. Study summary: The authors sequenced bulk RNA from unsorted whole blood, leaving chains unpaired.

Study-level findings and limits: Anti-spike CD8 responses were favored in VDJdb matching, and private and CD4 specificities were missed.

CDR3 size: 16 residues. Between the trimmed V and J ends, which lost 1 base and 3 bases, there was a span of 13 bases. The germline V gene encodes CDR1 SNHLY and CDR2 FYNNEI. TCRdb passed the 5' RACE reads through MiXCR, listing each CDR3 protein once. Of about 38,000 distinct CDR3 sequences listed, around 7% are singletons. This clonotype came up many times. No antigen is known for it. Here the sequenced sample was whole blood, taken at baseline. This clonotype was obtained from an adult who was a healthcare worker with PCR-confirmed SARS-CoV-2 infection or an uninfected control (not recorded which). The chain couples TRBV2 to TRBJ2-1; possibly TRBD2 for D (6 bases). CDR3 sequence: CASSEGLAGIYNEQFF. The CDR3 DNA reads as TGTGCCAGCAGTGAAGGACTTGCGGGGATCTACAATGAGCAGTTCTTC.